The following is a T cell receptor beta chain sequence with its context. Assay: immunoSEQ multiplex PCR; the TCRdb copy retains only in-frame clones and omits some. The profile shows some 700,000 clones, more than 75% of them singletons. The record originates from a study of shared T cell receptors in the human thymus. Germline V gives CDR1 SGHAT, CDR2 FQNNGV. V was pared by 11 bases and J by 0 bases, with 10 bases of the junction left unmatched. There are 15 residues in the CDR3. The sample also formed part of further work on human thymus T cells. Turning to that study: The donor group consisted of healthy Finnish infants who were having corrective surgery for congenital heart defects. Corrective cardiac surgery supplied the resected thymus tissue.

The rearrangement links TRBV11-2 to TRBJ2-4; 7 bases are shared with TRBD1. This receptor was taken from a boy under two years old with a congenital heart defect. Sequencing was carried out using thymocytes. The DNA of the CDR3 is TGTGCCTCACAGGGGCTTGGGGTAGCCAAAAACATTCAGTACTTC. It translates to CASQGLGVAKNIQYF. The full variable domain, in which reference TRBV11-2 and TRBJ2-4 provide the parts outside the CDR3, is EAGVAQSPRYKIIEKRQSVAFWCNPISGHATLYWYQQILGQGPKLLIQFQNNGVVDDSQLPKDRFSAERLKGVDSTLKIQPAKLEDSAVYLCASQGLGVAKNIQYFGAGTRLSVL.